This passage covers 23 T cell receptor beta chains from one sample sequenced in a study of vaccination effects on CD4 cells after COVID-19. Sequencing was performed with immunoSEQ multiplex PCR; in TCRdb, only in-frame clones are kept and a portion is missing. The table shows 21,000 or so clones, with nearly 75% occurring only once. With the ViraFEST assay, the study expanded antigen-specific CD4+ T cells using viral peptide pools, then sequenced them. Following culture for about 11 days, CD4+ T cells were isolated. Sometime from March through December 2020, the person acquired a SARS-CoV-2 infection that PCR confirmed. Which antigens these TCRs recognize remains unknown. The specimen was CD4+ T cells from PBMCs cultured with a peptide pool, collected before COVID-19 vaccination. Receptor source: a human donor who had a prior SARS-CoV-2 infection.

CDR3 loop: CATSDPRQGDMNEQFF. The DNA for the CDR3 is TGTGCCACCAGTGATCCTCGACAGGGGGATATGAATGAGCAGTTCTTC. V and J are TRBV24-1 and TRBJ2-1, with 9 bases fitting TRBD1. This CDR3 is built from 16 residues. The V gene's germline CDR1 is KGHDR and CDR2 SFDVKD. The V segment lost 3 bases and the J segment 7 bases; nucleotides outside the gene matches: 9.

V is TRBV5-1 and J is TRBJ2-3; D could derive from TRBD1 or TRBD2 (6 bases each). V gave up 2 bases and J gave up 0 bases, with 10 bases separating them. The CDR3 runs 15 residues. Germline CDR1 is SGHRS and CDR2 is YFSETQ. The CDR3, as DNA: TGCGCCAGCAGCTTCTGGGGGGCCAGCACAGATACGCAGTATTTT. This translates into CASSFWGASTDTQYF.

This clone was seen only a few times. V gene TRBV19 combines with J gene TRBJ2-7; D is perhaps TRBD1 (6 bases). Germline values: CDR1 LNHDA, CDR2 SQIVND (reference sequence). Trimming pared 4 bases from V and 4 bases from J, leaving 8 bases between. This CDR3 is 12 amino acids long. The CDR3 DNA reads TGTGCCAGTAGTACACAGGGATACGAGCAGTACTTC. This sequence encodes CASSTQGYEQYF.

The CDR3 loop is CASKNQGYGYTF. CDR3 nucleotides: TGTGCCAGCAAAAACCAGGGGTATGGCTACACCTTC. The rearrangement joins TRBV28 to TRBJ1-2, with D perhaps matching TRBD1 (6 bases). Germline V gives CDR1 MDHEN, CDR2 SYDVKM. This CDR3 is built from 12 residues. V lost 7 bases to trimming and J lost 5 bases, with 11 bases between them.

CDR3 sequence reads: CASSIVGSGNTIYF. For the CDR3, the DNA is TGTGCCAGCAGCATCGTAGGCTCTGGAAACACCATATATTTT. V gene TRBV9 combines with J gene TRBJ1-3; the D is unclear. Per the germline V gene, CDR1 is SGDLS and CDR2 is YYNGEE. The V end was cut by 4 bases, the J end by 0 bases, with 8 bases between. The CDR3 consists of 14 residues.

V is TRBV6-1 and J is TRBJ1-1; the match to TRBD1 covers 9 bases. V was pared by 3 bases and J by 5 bases, with 13 bases of the junction left unmatched. The germline gives CDR1 MNHNS, CDR2 SASEGT. CDR3 length: 17 amino acids. The CDR3 region has the DNA TGTGCCAGCAGTGACCAACCCCTGGACAGGGGAGGAACTGAAGCTTTCTTT. Its protein is CASSDQPLDRGGTEAFF.

The V gene is TRBV7-8, the J gene TRBJ2-3; 9 bases line up with TRBD2. This CDR3 spans 17 amino acids. V shed 5 bases, J shed 0 bases, and the junction held 9 bases outside the gene matches. Germline CDR1 and CDR2: SGHVS and FQNEAQ. CDR3 region: CASSPITAGGSTDTQYF. CDR3 DNA sequence: TGTGCCAGCAGCCCTATCACAGCGGGAGGTAGCACAGATACGCAGTATTTT.

The rearrangement links TRBV3-1 (or the pseudogene TRBV3-2) to TRBJ1-1, with a possible D match to TRBD1 (6 bases). V was pared by 4 bases and J by 2 bases, with 14 bases between. Germline CDR1 and CDR2: LGHDT and YNNKEL (reference sequence). The CDR3 runs to 15 residues. The CDR3 here is CASSPFWGANTEAFF. The CDR3 DNA reads TGTGCCAGCAGCCCGTTTTGGGGGGCCAACACTGAAGCTTTCTTT.

This chain uses TRBV7-9 with TRBJ2-3, with no clear D. Germline-derived CDR1 and CDR2 are SEHNR and FQNEAQ (reference sequence). This CDR3 has 12 residues. V lost 3 bases, J lost 7 bases, and 8 bases lay in between. The CDR3 region has the DNA TGTGCCAGCAGCTTCCCGAGCCATACGCAGTATTTT. Encoded protein: CASSFPSHTQYF.

The chain combines TRBV29-1 with TRBJ1-5; D might be TRBD1 (5 bases). Trimming stripped 5 bases from V and 3 bases from J, with 23 bases between. The CDR3 consists of 17 residues. Germline V gene sequence: CDR1 SQVTM, CDR2 ANQGSEA. CDR3 protein: CSVQPHRDVGSNQPQHF. The CDR3 region has the DNA TGCAGCGTTCAACCCCACCGGGACGTAGGTTCCAATCAGCCCCAGCATTTT.

This chain joins TRBV12-5 and TRBJ1-2, with no clear D. Germline CDR1 reads LGHNT; CDR2 reads FRNRAP. The CDR3 runs 12 residues. V was clipped by 6 bases and J by 3 bases, with 8 bases between them. The CDR3 region is CASGPGYYGYTF. The CDR3 region has the DNA TGTGCTAGTGGCCCGGGGTACTATGGCTACACCTTC.

Only a few counts were recorded for this clone. V is TRBV12-3 or TRBV12-4 and J is TRBJ2-7; D is possibly TRBD1 (7 bases). V was cut by 5 bases and J by 3 bases, with 11 bases left in between. The CDR3 covers 13 residues. This chain's CDR3 is CASSPGGLYEQYF. In DNA form, the CDR3 reads TGTGCCAGCAGTCCAGGGGGACTCTACGAGCAGTACTTC.

This clone has only a few counts. The chain joins TRBV7-9 to TRBJ1-2; 7 bases match TRBD1. Unmatched junction bases numbered 7, after V lost 5 bases and J lost 4 bases. The germline V gene has CDR1 SEHNR and CDR2 FQNEAQ (reference sequence). The CDR3 extends over 14 amino acids. The CDR3 loop reads CASSDGQASYGYTF. CDR3 coding DNA: TGTGCCAGCAGCGACGGACAGGCTTCCTATGGCTACACCTTC.

V and J are TRBV2 and TRBJ2-4; 8 bases line up with TRBD2. Germline V gene sequence: CDR1 SNHLY, CDR2 FYNNEI. This CDR3 is 14 amino acids long. V lost 2 bases to trimming and J lost 8 bases; unmatched junction nucleotides: 5. CDR3 protein: CASSELGREDIQYF. The CDR3 bases are TGTGCCAGCAGTGAATTGGGGCGGGAGGACATTCAGTACTTC. The full variable domain, rest sourced from reference TRBV2 and TRBJ2-4, is EPEVTQTPSHQVTQMGQEVILRCVPISNHLYFYWYRQILGQKVEFLVSFYNNEISEKSEIFDDQFSVERPDGSNFTLKIRSTKLEDSAMYFCASSELGREDIQYFGAGTRLSVL.

The V gene is TRBV4-1, the J gene TRBJ1-1; 8 positions agree with TRBD1. V lost 3 bases, J lost 3 bases, and 3 bases stayed unmatched. The CDR3 has 14 amino acids. Germline V gives CDR1 MGHRA, CDR2 YSYEKL. CDR3 protein: CASSHRQGHTEAFF. In DNA form, the CDR3 reads TGCGCCAGCAGCCACCGACAGGGGCACACTGAAGCTTTCTTT.

V usage is TRBV5-3 and J usage is TRBJ1-2; D ambiguous. TRBV5-3 is known as an ORF, though its function is uncertain. CDR3 length: 15 amino acids. V gave up 0 bases and J gave up 2 bases, with 11 bases separating them. The CDR3 region is CARSLVVSPNYGYTF. Here the CDR3 DNA reads TGTGCCAGAAGCTTGGTCGTGAGCCCCAACTATGGCTACACCTTC.

The V and J genes are TRBV5-8 and TRBJ2-7, with 9 bases fitting TRBD1. This CDR3 spans 16 amino acids. The germline gives CDR1 SGHTS, CDR2 YDEGEE. J lost 7 bases, V lost 4 bases, and 15 bases had no gene match. CDR3: CASSRYRGRTAREQYF. The CDR3 DNA sequence: TGTGCCAGCAGCCGTTACAGGGGGCGAACAGCGCGTGAGCAGTACTTC.

The rearrangement joins TRBV25-1 to TRBJ2-1; D gene unclear. Germline V gene sequence: CDR1 MGHDK, CDR2 SYGVNS. The CDR3 contains 13 residues. With 5 bases removed from V and 9 bases from J, the gap between germline ends came to 14 bases. The CDR3 reads CASSYVYQGEQFF. The CDR3 DNA reads as TGTGCCAGCAGTTATGTTTATCAAGGTGAGCAGTTCTTC.

This rearrangement joins TRBV3-1 (or the pseudogene TRBV3-2) to TRBJ2-1; 12 nucleotides align to TRBD2. Looked up from germline, CDR1 is LGHDT and CDR2 is YNNKEL (reference sequence). The CDR3 runs to 15 residues. After removal of 4 bases from V and 9 bases from J, the junction contained 7 bases not matched to a gene. Here the CDR3 reads CASSPKLAGGGEQFF. The CDR3 DNA follows: TGTGCCAGCAGCCCTAAACTAGCGGGGGGCGGTGAGCAGTTCTTC.

This clone was recorded a few times. The V and J genes are TRBV5-4 and TRBJ2-2, with 8 bases fitting TRBD2. The germline V gene encodes CDR1 SGHNT and CDR2 YYREEE (reference sequence). This CDR3 region has 16 residues. V was clipped by 4 bases and J by 0 bases; unmatched bases: 5. DNA of the CDR3: TGTGCCAGCAGCCTGCTTAGCGGGGCGAACACCGGGGAGCTGTTTTTT. Its protein product is CASSLLSGANTGELFF.

The chain combines TRBV9 with TRBJ2-5, with D tentatively TRBD2 (6 bases). Trimming took off 3 bases at V and 7 bases at J, with 16 bases between the two ends. Looked up from germline, CDR1 is SGDLS and CDR2 is YYNGEE. The length of the CDR3 is 14 residues. Written as DNA, the CDR3 is TGTGCCAGCAGCGGTCATGGGGCGCGGGGGACCCAGTACTTC. Protein: CASSGHGARGTQYF.

The chain employs TRBV7-9 and TRBJ1-2, with a tentative D call TRBD1 (6 bases). The CDR3 contains 13 residues. V was clipped by 4 bases and J by 7 bases, with 13 bases between them. In germline, CDR1 is SEHNR, CDR2 FQNEAQ (reference sequence). Here the CDR3 reads CASSSQGSSGYTF. In DNA, the CDR3 is TGTGCCAGCAGCTCACAGGGTTCTAGTGGCTACACCTTC.

The V and J genes are TRBV6-6 and TRBJ2-7; D call uncertain. Looked up from germline, CDR1 is MNHNY and CDR2 is SVGAGI (reference sequence). This CDR3 is built from 16 residues. V lost 5 bases and J 1 base, leaving 18 bases between the germline ends. The CDR3 loop reads CASSRPPDGASYEQYF. CDR3 sequence (DNA): TGTGCCAGCAGTAGGCCCCCCGACGGCGCTTCCTACGAGCAGTACTTC.